These T cell receptor beta chains were read from a single sample in a study of Ad26.COV2.S vaccination and SARS-CoV-2 variants. TCRdb's table, derived via immunoSEQ multiplex PCR, lists solely in-frame clones and lacks some. The table lists about 350,000 clones, roughly 84% of them singletons, with 3% to 4% in the top ten. Sequences were derived from peripheral blood, sampled in a trial of Ad26.COV2.S vaccine versus placebo. The receptor source for this set is a person between 18 and 60 years old who received the Ad26.COV2.S COVID-19 vaccine or a placebo. Each CDR3 is given with its conserved first and last residue. A D gene is named only where the DNA matches it firmly. The size of a clone is reported for some rows only, either as once, few or many, or as a class for expanded clones.

v_gene	abundance	d_gene	j_gene	CDR3aa
TRBV4-1	NA	NA	TRBJ1-2	CASSQDDRNYGYTF
TRBV5-1	NA	TRBD1	TRBJ2-7	CASSLSWTGVYEQYF
TRBV6-2/TRBV6-3	NA	NA	TRBJ1-1	CASSYHQVGTEAFF
TRBV7-9	NA	NA	TRBJ1-1	CASTSGFEAFF
TRBV7-7	NA	TRBD2	TRBJ2-1	CASSATGGSYNEQFF
TRBV3-1/TRBV3-2	NA	NA	TRBJ2-1	CASSLVPNEQFF
TRBV9	NA	TRBD1	TRBJ2-7	CASSATGGALGYEQYF
TRBV5-8	NA	NA	TRBJ1-2	CASSLDGTDNYGYTF
TRBV4-1	once	NA	TRBJ1-1	CASSLGRNTEAFF
TRBV24-1	NA	TRBD2	TRBJ2-3	CATALAGGHTQYF
TRBV7-9	few	NA	TRBJ1-1	CASSPDSSNTEAFF
TRBV6-4	NA	NA	TRBJ1-2	CASSEQPVEGYGYTF
TRBV25-1	NA	NA	TRBJ2-2	CASSRGEAGELFF
TRBV13	NA	TRBD1	TRBJ1-2	CANSEKTGGEDGYTF
TRBV6-2/TRBV6-3	NA	NA	TRBJ1-5	CASTPVWGGQPQHF
TRBV24-1	NA	NA	TRBJ2-7	CATSDRGLIPTYEQYF
TRBV9	NA	TRBD2	TRBJ2-1	CASSVVERGGGEQFF
TRBV5-4	NA	NA	TRBJ1-6	CASSFEGSYNSPLHF
TRBV30	NA	NA	TRBJ1-1	CAWSDPHRDTEAFF
TRBV2	once	TRBD2	TRBJ2-7	CASRRTSLSEQYF
TRBV29-1	NA	NA	TRBJ2-2	CSVRTDRTGELFF
TRBV9	few	NA	TRBJ1-2	CASSVAIQGSGYTF
TRBV27	NA	NA	TRBJ2-7	CASSLSGQGPYEQYF
TRBV24-1	NA	NA	TRBJ1-5	CATSDFGDQPQHF
TRBV6-5	NA	TRBD2	TRBJ2-3	CAFASGSLISDTQYF
TRBV5-6	NA	NA	TRBJ1-1	CASSLDPGRDTEAFF
TRBV2	NA	NA	TRBJ2-7	CASSGDRRFNEQYF
TRBV5-1	few	NA	TRBJ2-7	CASSLPGLFYEQYF
TRBV6-1	NA	TRBD1	TRBJ2-7	CASSAGTGGARGSEQYF
TRBV6-1	NA	NA	TRBJ2-3	CASSVRMSAGAPDTQYF
TRBV20-1	NA	TRBD1	TRBJ1-5	CSASQGASQPQHF
TRBV4-3	NA	NA	TRBJ1-1	CASSQDRGLITEAFF
TRBV7-2	NA	TRBD1	TRBJ1-1	CASSFTGETEAFF
TRBV9	NA	NA	TRBJ2-2	CASSVSAEPTGELFF
TRBV10-3	few	TRBD1	TRBJ1-5	CATGDRGTSNQPQHF
TRBV5-1	once	TRBD1	TRBJ2-3	CASSLKGAGDTQYF
TRBV12-3/TRBV12-4	NA	NA	TRBJ2-7	CASSPTGPYEQYF
TRBV11-2	NA	NA	TRBJ2-5	CASSPHIQETQYF
TRBV18	NA	NA	TRBJ1-3	CASSPLEAHLSGNTIYF
TRBV5-5	NA	NA	TRBJ1-1	CASSEGLNMNTEAFF
TRBV4-1	NA	NA	TRBJ2-5	CASSQVLPETQYF